Listed here is a single T cell receptor (beta chain). Germline assignment: CDR1 LNHDA and CDR2 SQIVND (reference sequence). The V end was cut by 3 bases, the J end by 0 bases, with 9 bases between. The CDR3 totals 15 residues. These data belong to a study of blood T cell repertoires in COVID-19. Study as a whole: Samples taken during acute and convalescent COVID-19 were collected in the United States, Italy and Spain. The analysed material was cDNA or gDNA that came from T cells, B-cell-depleted T cells, or PBMCs.

Methods used by the authors: Amplifying reference gene primers gave estimates of nucleated cell counts. Profiling relied on immunoSEQ multiplex PCR, and the TCRdb table lists in-frame clones only, not all of them. V, J and clone size reflect that table, while D and trimming were determined from the DNA. Of around 180,000 clones detected, 70% to 90% appear once; the ten largest clones hold nearly 2.5%. The specimen was peripheral blood. The clonotype originates from a man aged 35 to 55 with active or convalescent COVID-19. The chain combines TRBV19 with TRBJ2-1; D might be TRBD2 (5 bases). The DNA of the CDR3 is TGTGCCAGTAGTATGATAGCGATCTCCTACAATGAGCAGTTCTTC. Translation gives CASSMIAISYNEQFF.